The rows below give T cell receptor beta chains drawn from one sample of a study of blood T cell repertoires in COVID-19. Data came from immunoSEQ multiplex PCR; TCRdb stores just in-frame clones and leaves some out. This table has 350,000 to 450,000 clones, around 87% appearing once. The sequenced sample was peripheral blood. These receptors were collected from a human donor in a cohort sampled during active COVID-19. Both conserved end residues are part of each CDR3. A D gene is named only where the DNA matches it firmly. Expanded clones are given a class, and other clones once, few, many or no size at all.

d_gene,j_gene,abundance,v_gene,CDR3nt,CDR3aa
NA,TRBJ1-3,NA,TRBV11-2,TGTGCCAGCAGCTTAGTTAACTCTGGAAACACCATATATTTT,CASSLVNSGNTIYF
TRBD2,TRBJ2-3,NA,TRBV7-9,TGTGCCAGCAGCTTAACAATCACACTAGCGGGAAACACAGATACGCAGTATTTT,CASSLTITLAGNTDTQYF
TRBD2,TRBJ2-5,NA,TRBV28,TGTGCCAGCAGTTCCGGGACTAGCGGGAGAGGGGAGACCCAGTACTTC,CASSSGTSGRGETQYF
NA,TRBJ1-2,NA,TRBV7-8,TGTGCCAGCTCCGATAGGGGTAAAGGGGGCTATGGCTACACCTTC,CASSDRGKGGYGYTF
TRBD2,TRBJ2-7,NA,TRBV10-3,TGTGCCATCAGTGTGGCTAGCGGGAGTTGTGAGCAGTACTTC,CAISVASGSCEQYF
NA,TRBJ2-5,NA,TRBV15,TGTGCCACCAGCAGGGGCGGGGCCCAAGAGACCCAGTACTTC,CATSRGGAQETQYF
TRBD1,TRBJ2-7,NA,TRBV5-1,TGCGCCAGCAGCTACCGGGACAGGGTCTACGAGCAGTACTTC,CASSYRDRVYEQYF
NA,TRBJ2-5,NA,TRBV19,TGTGCCAGTAGTATTCAAGGACAGCTACAAGAGACCCAGTACTTC,CASSIQGQLQETQYF
NA,TRBJ2-1,NA,TRBV10-2,TGCGCCAGCGGAGGGGGAGGGAACCCATACAATGAGCAGTTCTTC,CASGGGGNPYNEQFF
TRBD1,TRBJ1-1,once,TRBV9,TGTGCCAGCGGACAGGGGGCGCGCACGGAAGCTTTCTTT,CASGQGARTEAFF
TRBD2,TRBJ2-7,NA,TRBV9,TGTGCCAGCAGCCCAAGGGGGGGACTAGCGTACGGAAACGAGCAGTACTTC,CASSPRGGLAYGNEQYF
TRBD1,TRBJ2-3,NA,TRBV15,TGTGCCACCAGCCGCCGACAGGGATTCACAGATACGCAGTATTTT,CATSRRQGFTDTQYF